What follows are 20 T cell receptor beta chains derived from one specimen sequenced in a study of T cell responses to AZD1222 COVID-19 vaccine. Libraries were prepared by immunoSEQ multiplex PCR; TCRdb keeps only in-frame clonotypes and omits some of them. The sample holds about 130,000 clones; approximately 88% are singletons and the top ten take around 6.1%. The specimen was peripheral blood, collected on day 0 of AZD1222 vaccination. Receptors originate from an adult in good health.

This rearrangement joins TRBV19 to TRBJ1-5; D gene uncertain. Germline loops: CDR1 LNHDA, CDR2 SQIVND (reference sequence). V lost 1 base and J 0 bases, leaving 7 bases between the germline ends. The CDR3 contains 15 residues. CDR3 region: CASSIGRDSNQPQHF. CDR3 nucleotides: TGTGCCAGTAGTATAGGGAGGGATAGCAATCAGCCCCAGCATTTT.

The rearrangement joins TRBV19 to TRBJ1-2, with 9 bases lining up with TRBD1. This CDR3 comprises 14 residues. Germline-derived CDR1 and CDR2 are LNHDA and SQIVND (reference sequence). Trimming cost V 7 bases and J 5 bases; bases outside gene matches: 8. The CDR3 DNA is TGTGCCAGTACCCTAGTGGGGACAGGGTATGGCTACACCTTC. Its translation: CASTLVGTGYGYTF.

The V and J genes are TRBV7-9 and TRBJ1-2, with 9 bases identical to TRBD1. Germline CDR1 is SEHNR and CDR2 is FQNEAQ (reference sequence). The CDR3 loop spans 18 amino acids. Trimming removed 5 bases from V and 7 bases from J; junction bases left unmatched: 20. In DNA, the CDR3 is TGTGCCAGCAGCCCCGATCCGAGGGGGACAGGGTTCGTTTCTGGCTACACCTTC. This translates into CASSPDPRGTGFVSGYTF.

The chain is built from TRBV7-8 and TRBJ1-4; a weak D match, TRBD1 (5 bases). From germline, CDR1 is SGHVS and CDR2 FQNEAQ. Trimming stripped 1 base from V and 13 bases from J, with 13 bases between. This CDR3 is built from 13 residues. CDR3 DNA: TGTGCCAGCAGCTTAGAACGGGACCCGGGACTGTTTTTT. Its protein is CASSLERDPGLFF.

This sequence joins TRBV3-1 (or the pseudogene TRBV3-2) and TRBJ2-7; 9 bases align to TRBD2. Losses at the gene ends were 3 bases for V and 4 bases for J; bases not matched to a gene: 10. Per germline, CDR1 LGHDT and CDR2 YNNKEL (reference sequence). The CDR3 has 16 residues. The CDR3 sequence is CASSQGGRGVRYEQYF. The CDR3 DNA reads TGTGCCAGCAGCCAGGGCGGGAGGGGGGTCAGGTACGAGCAGTACTTC.

This chain connects TRBV2 to TRBJ1-1, with D uncertain. The germline V and J ends were trimmed by 4 bases and 1 base, with 7 bases remaining between them. Germline CDR1 and CDR2: SNHLY and FYNNEI. CDR3 length: 13 amino acids. The CDR3 nucleotides are TGTGCCAGCAGTGTTGGGCCGAACACTGAAGCTTTCTTT. Translated: CASSVGPNTEAFF.

The J gene is TRBJ1-6, the V gene TRBV5-1; D is undetermined. The CDR3 runs 14 residues. The V end was cut by 5 bases, the J end by 6 bases, with 12 bases between. Germline V lookup: CDR1 SGHRS, CDR2 YFSETQ. CDR3 sequence reads: CASSLTAANSPLHF. CDR3 bases: TGCGCCAGCAGTCTAACGGCGGCTAATTCACCCCTCCACTTT.

The J gene is TRBJ1-5, the V gene TRBV28; 9 bases line up with TRBD1. Trimming at V came to 7 bases and at J to 6 bases, leaving 7 bases not matched to a gene. Germline lookup yields CDR1 MDHEN and CDR2 SYDVKM. This CDR3 has 14 residues. The chain's CDR3 is CASIRTGVAQPQHF. CDR3 DNA: TGTGCCAGCATCCGGACAGGGGTGGCTCAGCCCCAGCATTTT. Drawing the rest from reference TRBV28 and TRBJ1-5, the complete variable domain is DVKVTQSSRYLVKRTGEKVFLECVQDMDHENMFWYRQDPGLGLRLIYFSYDVKMKEKGDIPEGYSVSREKKERFSLILESASTNQTSMYLCASIRTGVAQPQHFGDGTRLSIL.

The chain employs TRBV6-5 and TRBJ1-5, with D unresolved. CDR1 MNHEY and CDR2 SVGAGI come from the germline V gene. There are 13 residues in the CDR3. Trimming shortened V by 7 bases and J by 4 bases, and 11 bases separated the two germline ends. CDR3 loop: CASTRSLNQPQHF. The CDR3 DNA reads as TGTGCCAGCACTCGTTCTCTTAATCAGCCCCAGCATTTT.

This sequence joins TRBV13 and TRBJ2-1; 9 bases are shared with TRBD2. CDR3 length: 20 amino acids. Germline CDR1 and CDR2: PRHDT and FYEKMQ (reference sequence). J was trimmed by 0 bases and V by 8 bases; bases with no gene match: 20. DNA for the CDR3: TGTGCCAGCCAGGACCGACTAGCGGCATCACTAAGCCTCTCCTACAATGAGCAGTTCTTC. Amino acids: CASQDRLAASLSLSYNEQFF.

The chain links TRBV11-2 to TRBJ2-5; 8 bases line up with TRBD2. Germline CDR1 and CDR2: SGHAT and FQNNGV. The trim removed 4 bases at V and 4 bases at J, leaving 11 bases unmatched. The CDR3 has 16 residues. The CDR3 nucleotides read TGTGCCAGCAGCTCTGGCTCGGCGGGGGGCCGAGAGACCCAGTACTTC. It codes for CASSSGSAGGRETQYF. Complete variable domain (other parts from reference TRBV11-2 and TRBJ2-5): EAGVAQSPRYKIIEKRQSVAFWCNPISGHATLYWYQQILGQGPKLLIQFQNNGVVDDSQLPKDRFSAERLKGVDSTLKIQPAKLEDSAVYLCASSSGSAGGRETQYFGPGTRLLVL.

A single count supports this clone. The V and J genes are TRBV5-1 and TRBJ2-3; 7 nucleotides align to TRBD1. Trimming removed 4 bases from V and 2 bases from J; junction bases left unmatched: 4. This CDR3 is built from 14 residues. Germline V gene lookup returns CDR1 SGHRS and CDR2 YFSETQ. The CDR3 DNA follows: TGCGCCAGCAGCCCCGGGACAGTCACAGATACGCAGTATTTT. This codes for CASSPGTVTDTQYF.

A few counts support this clone. The chain recombines TRBV19 with TRBJ1-5, with 7 bases aligning to TRBD1. After removal of 3 bases from V and 6 bases from J, the junction contained 11 bases not matched to a gene. The CDR3 covers 16 residues. In germline, CDR1 is LNHDA, CDR2 SQIVND (reference sequence). The CDR3 is CASSIDTQGGVQPQHF. The CDR3 coding sequence is TGTGCCAGTAGTATCGACACCCAGGGGGGGGTTCAGCCCCAGCATTTT. The full variable domain, in which reference TRBV19 and TRBJ1-5 provide the parts outside the CDR3, is DGGITQSPKYLFRKEGQNVTLSCEQNLNHDAMYWYRQDPGQGLRLIYYSQIVNDFQKGDIAEGYSVSREKKESFPLTVTSAQKNPTAFYLCASSIDTQGGVQPQHFGDGTRLSIL.

The rearrangement joins TRBV5-1 to TRBJ1-4; 8 bases are a match to TRBD1. J lost 7 bases, V lost 3 bases, and 11 bases had no gene match. Germline V gene lookup returns CDR1 SGHRS and CDR2 YFSETQ. This CDR3 spans 16 amino acids. The CDR3 protein is CASSSQGGAVGEKLFF. The CDR3 nucleotides read TGCGCCAGCAGCTCACAGGGGGGCGCGGTCGGTGAAAAACTGTTTTTT.

The chain has TRBV19 and TRBJ2-7; 7 bases align to TRBD1. The CDR3 is 14 residues long. Losses at the gene ends were 5 bases for V and 4 bases for J; bases not matched to a gene: 8. Germline V gene sequence: CDR1 LNHDA, CDR2 SQIVND (reference sequence). The CDR3 loop reads CASSLSGTVYEQYF. The DNA for the CDR3 is TGTGCCAGTAGTCTGTCCGGGACAGTATACGAGCAGTACTTC. The entire variable domain, with the rest obtained from reference TRBV19 and TRBJ2-7, is as follows: DGGITQSPKYLFRKEGQNVTLSCEQNLNHDAMYWYRQDPGQGLRLIYYSQIVNDFQKGDIAEGYSVSREKKESFPLTVTSAQKNPTAFYLCASSLSGTVYEQYFGPGTRLTVT.

This chain uses TRBV5-4 with TRBJ2-7; 7 bases align to TRBD1. This CDR3 region has 14 residues. The ends lost 4 bases at V and 6 bases at J; junction bases unmatched: 10. Germline CDR1 is SGHNT and CDR2 is YYREEE (reference sequence). The CDR3 loop is CASSTARGSAEQYF. Written as DNA, the CDR3 is TGTGCCAGCAGCACAGCCAGGGGGTCGGCCGAGCAGTACTTC.

CDR3 DNA: TGTGCCAGCGGTTGGACAGGGCCGAACTACGAGCAGTACTTC. Amino acid sequence: CASGWTGPNYEQYF. This chain links TRBV10-3 with TRBJ2-7, with 8 bases aligning to TRBD1. Germline V gives CDR1 ENHRY, CDR2 SYGVKD. Losses at the gene ends were 10 bases for V and 3 bases for J; bases not matched to a gene: 11. This CDR3 contains 14 residues.

The chain has TRBV5-1 and TRBJ1-2; D ambiguous. V was clipped by 4 bases and J by 6 bases, with 19 bases between them. This CDR3 has 15 amino acids. The germline V gene encodes CDR1 SGHRS and CDR2 YFSETQ. In DNA, the CDR3 is TGCGCCAGCAGCCCGGGCGGTCCCTTGGTAAATGGCTACACCTTC. Translated: CASSPGGPLVNGYTF.

The chain joins TRBV5-1 to TRBJ1-4; a weak D match, TRBD1 (6 bases). CDR3 length equals 16 residues. Trimming removed 2 bases from V and 6 bases from J, with 17 bases in between. CDR1 and CDR2 from the germline V gene are SGHRS and YFSETQ. CDR3 amino acids: CASSLNYRVLDEKLFF. The CDR3 DNA is TGCGCCAGCAGCTTAAACTACAGGGTACTCGATGAAAAACTGTTTTTT.

This clone was observed a single time. This rearrangement joins TRBV3-1 (or the pseudogene TRBV3-2) to TRBJ2-5; weak D call: TRBD1 (5 bases). Germline CDR1 and CDR2: LGHDT and YNNKEL (reference sequence). The CDR3 runs 15 residues. Between the trimmed V and J ends, which lost 0 bases and 7 bases, there was a span of 15 bases. CDR3 nucleotides: TGTGCCAGCAGCCAAGAGGGGCCCGAGGTGGGGACCCAGTACTTC. It is translated as CASSQEGPEVGTQYF.